This T cell receptor beta chain derives from a study of blood T cell repertoires in COVID-19. Trimming removed 2 bases at V and 12 bases at J, with 17 bases between. Per the germline V gene, CDR1 is GTSNPN and CDR2 is SVGIG (reference sequence). The CDR3 contains 13 residues. In the original workflow: Amplifying reference gene primers gave estimates of nucleated cell counts. The assay was immunoSEQ multiplex PCR, and TCRdb's table has in-frame clones only and misses some. V, J and clone size derive from that table, while D and trimming were established from the DNA sequence. There are approximately 170,000 clones in the sample; around 67% occur only once, and about 3% lies in the top ten.

The V call is TRBV30, the J call TRBJ2-1; D is uncertain. Sequenced material: peripheral blood. The TCR sequence derives from a woman of 80 years or more with acute or convalescent COVID-19. CDR3 in amino acids: CAWSTTRSTGQFF. In nucleotides, the CDR3 is TGTGCCTGGAGTACGACTCGATCTACTGGGCAGTTCTTC.